The 19 T cell receptor beta chains in this list originate from one sample, sequenced in a study of neurological immune-mediated disorders. The time point was: technical triplicate 3. MiXCR, run by TCRdb on the 5' RACE reads, gives a single entry per CDR3 protein. The sample contains about 44,000 distinct CDR3 sequences, 20% to 25% of which appear only once. Sequenced: PBMCs. All receptors derive from a man aged 55 to 70 with HTLV-1-associated myelopathy (HAM/TSP).

This sequence joins TRBV6-5 and TRBJ2-1; TRBD2 agrees at 8 bases. The V segment lost 7 bases and the J segment 9 bases; nucleotides outside the gene matches: 14. The CDR3 spans 15 residues. CDR1 MNHEY and CDR2 SVGAGI come from the germline V gene. CDR3 DNA sequence: TGTGCCAGCACCGTATCGGCCAGCGGGAGTGGTGAGCAGTTCTTC. Its protein is CASTVSASGSGEQFF.

The CDR3 region is CASSWGTGGEGWEQYF. CDR3 nucleotide sequence: TGCGCCAGCAGCTGGGGGACAGGAGGAGAGGGGTGGGAGCAGTACTTC. The rearrangement joins TRBV5-1 to TRBJ2-7; TRBD1 matches at 8 bases. This CDR3 is 16 amino acids long. Looked up from germline, CDR1 is SGHRS and CDR2 is YFSETQ. V gave up 3 bases and J gave up 7 bases; unmatched junction bases: 15.

The chain joins TRBV5-5 to TRBJ2-1; maybe TRBD1 (5 bases). Germline-derived CDR1 and CDR2 are SGHKS and YYEKEE (reference sequence). The CDR3 sequence is 14 residues long. V was clipped by 0 bases and J by 10 bases, with 14 bases between them. CDR3 DNA: TGTGCCAGCAGCTTGGAGGGGTCAGGTGTCGAGCAGTTCTTC. Amino acid sequence: CASSLEGSGVEQFF.

This sequence joins TRBV7-6 and TRBJ2-5; 7 bases map to TRBD2. The V and J ends lost 1 base and 2 bases, in that order; junction bases with no gene match: 4. The CDR3 spans 15 residues. Germline CDR1 reads SGHVS; CDR2 reads FNYEAQ. The CDR3 region is CASSLGASGQETQYF. The CDR3 nucleotides are TGTGCCAGCAGCTTAGGAGCTAGCGGTCAAGAGACCCAGTACTTC.

This clonotype was counted at least ten times. The rearrangement uses TRBV7-8 and TRBJ2-3, with D perhaps TRBD1 (6 bases). CDR3 length: 17 amino acids. V lost 5 bases to trimming and J lost 2 bases, with 20 bases between them. Per germline, CDR1 SGHVS and CDR2 FQNEAQ. CDR3 residues: CASSLEPSGEFTDTQYF. The CDR3 coding sequence is TGTGCCAGCAGCCTAGAGCCTTCAGGGGAATTCACAGATACGCAGTATTTT.

The table lists this clonotype with many counts. The V call is TRBV24-1, the J call TRBJ2-4; 8 bases agree with TRBD2. V was clipped by 5 bases and J by 6 bases; unmatched bases: 5. CDR1 and CDR2 (germline): KGHDR, SFDVKD. This CDR3 comprises 14 residues. The CDR3 protein is CATSVKRESNIQYF. CDR3 sequence (DNA): TGTGCCACCAGTGTTAAGCGGGAGTCAAACATTCAGTACTTC.

V usage is TRBV12-5 and J usage is TRBJ2-4, with a tentative D call TRBD2 (5 bases). Trimming removed 0 bases at V and 2 bases at J, with 17 bases between. The CDR3 is 18 amino acids. Germline CDR1 reads LGHNT; CDR2 reads FRNRAP. Here the CDR3 reads CASGLVLGGSATKNIQYF. The CDR3 DNA follows: TGTGCTAGTGGTTTGGTACTTGGAGGATCAGCGACCAAAAACATTCAGTACTTC. Full variable domain (remainder filled in from reference TRBV12-5 and TRBJ2-4): DARVTQTPRHKVTEMGQEVTMRCQPILGHNTVFWYRQTMMQGLELLAYFRNRAPLDDSGMPKDRFSAEMPDATLATLKIQPSEPRDSAVYFCASGLVLGGSATKNIQYFGAGTRLSVL.

The table lists this clonotype with a count of one. Compared with germline, one end of the junction differs, possibly owing to a read error. V and J are TRBV19 and TRBJ2-6, with D tentatively TRBD1 (6 bases). The CDR3 is made up of 17 amino acids. CDR1 LNHDA and CDR2 SQIVND come from the germline V gene (reference sequence). CDR3 sequence: CASTKGQTSSGANVLTF. The CDR3 region has the DNA TGTGCCAGTACTAAGGGACAAACAAGCTCTGGTGCCAACGTCCTGACTTTC. Drawing the rest from reference TRBV19 and TRBJ2-6, the complete variable domain is DGGITQSPKYLFRKEGQNVTLSCEQNLNHDAMYWYRQDPGQGLRLIYYSQIVNDFQKGDIAEGYSVSREKKESFPLTVTSAQKNPTAFYLCASTKGQTSSGANVLTFGAGSRLTVL.

This clonotype has at least ten counts. The J gene is TRBJ1-5, the V gene TRBV2, with D tentatively TRBD1 (6 bases). The CDR3 spans 14 residues. V dropped 1 base and J dropped 7 bases, with 11 bases sitting between them. Germline CDR1 is SNHLY and CDR2 is FYNNEI. The CDR3: CASSEEGGQQPQHF. CDR3 in DNA: TGTGCCAGCAGTGAAGAGGGAGGACAGCAGCCCCAGCATTTT.

This clonotype came up many times. The CDR3 DNA reads TGTGCCAGCAGCTCAGCGGGGGGGTACCAAGAGACCCAGTACTTC. This translates into CASSSAGGYQETQYF. The chain carries TRBV5-6 and TRBJ2-5, with 10 positions matching TRBD2. The V gene's germline CDR1 is SGHDT and CDR2 YYEEEE. J was trimmed by 0 bases and V by 3 bases; bases with no gene match: 2. The CDR3 is 15 residues long.

V gene TRBV5-1 combines with J gene TRBJ2-1; D may be TRBD1 (6 bases). Germline values: CDR1 SGHRS, CDR2 YFSETQ. This CDR3 has 13 residues. V was trimmed by 3 bases and J by 8 bases, leaving 12 bases between them. The CDR3: CASSSTTGHEQFF. CDR3 sequence (DNA): TGCGCCAGCAGCTCAACGACAGGACATGAGCAGTTCTTC.

V usage is TRBV2 and J usage is TRBJ2-6, with 8 bases fitting TRBD1. J gave up 2 bases and V 6 bases, and 6 bases lay outside the gene matches. Looked up from germline, CDR1 is SNHLY and CDR2 is FYNNEI. The CDR3 contains 16 residues. CDR3 nucleotides: TGTGCCAGCAGCGGACAGGGTCCCGCTGGGGCCAACGTCCTGACTTTC. It is translated as CASSGQGPAGANVLTF.

This clonotype was detected many times. This chain connects TRBV6-1 to TRBJ2-7; possible D gene TRBD2, 5 bases. Deletions cut 1 base from V and 0 bases from J, with 7 bases between. From germline, CDR1 is MNHNS and CDR2 SASEGT. The CDR3 loop spans 14 amino acids. CDR3 nucleotides: TGTGCCAGCAGTGAAGTCCGGGACTCCTACGAGCAGTACTTC. Translating gives CASSEVRDSYEQYF.

Ten or more counts support this clonotype. The V gene is TRBV5-1, the J gene TRBJ2-2; 7 bases fit TRBD1. The CDR3 has 13 residues. J lost 6 bases, V lost 4 bases, and 3 bases had no gene match. The germline gives CDR1 SGHRS, CDR2 YFSETQ. CDR3 nucleotide sequence: TGCGCCAGCAGCACCCAGGGGGCCGGGGAGCTGTTTTTT. Its protein is CASSTQGAGELFF.

In its sample, this clonotype was seen many times. The junction does not match germline at one end; this may be a read error. This chain uses TRBV15 with TRBJ2-7; TRBD2 might be the D (5 bases). The CDR3 has 13 residues. CDR1 and CDR2 (germline): LNHNV, YYDKDF (reference sequence). CDR3 sequence (DNA): TGTGCCACGGGAACTAGGACCTCCCACGAGCAGTACTTC. It encodes CATGTRTSHEQYF.

This clonotype came up many times. CDR3 amino acids: CASWGGSPQETQYF. The CDR3 DNA reads as TGCGCCAGCTGGGGCGGGAGTCCTCAAGAGACCCAGTACTTC. V gene TRBV5-1 combines with J gene TRBJ2-5; the match to TRBD2 covers 7 bases. Germline CDR1 is SGHRS and CDR2 is YFSETQ. The CDR3 is 14 residues long. J was trimmed by 2 bases and V by 7 bases; bases with no gene match: 8. The full variable domain, with the rest looked up from reference TRBV5-1 and TRBJ2-5, is KAGVTQTPRYLIKTRGQQVTLSCSPISGHRSVSWYQQTPGQGLQFLFEYFSETQRNKGNFPGRFSGRQFSNSRSEMNVSTLELGDSALYLCASWGGSPQETQYFGPGTRLLVL.

This clonotype was seen ten or more times. The chain links TRBV4-2 to TRBJ2-5, with D perhaps matching TRBD1 (5 bases). The V gene's germline CDR1 is LGHNA and CDR2 YNFKEQ. With 2 bases removed from V and 4 bases from J, the gap between germline ends came to 8 bases. This CDR3 spans 13 amino acids. In DNA form, the CDR3 reads TGTGCCAGCAGCCAATCGCAGGGAGAGACCCAGTACTTC. Its protein product is CASSQSQGETQYF.

The sample holds one count of this clonotype. This chain connects TRBV20-1 to TRBJ2-3, with 13 bases identical to TRBD2. The CDR3 has 15 amino acids. The germline V gene encodes CDR1 DFQATT and CDR2 SNEGSKA (reference sequence). The V segment lost 6 bases and the J segment 2 bases; nucleotides outside the gene matches: 5. CDR3 sequence: CSATGTSGNTDTQYF. In nucleotides, the CDR3 is TGCAGTGCGACCGGGACTAGCGGGAACACAGATACGCAGTATTTT.

This clonotype has a count of ten or more. This chain joins TRBV28 and TRBJ2-7, with 7 nucleotides matching TRBD2. The junction had 16 bases not matched to a gene; V was cut back by 5 bases and J by 0 bases. The CDR3 extends over 18 amino acids. The germline V gene encodes CDR1 MDHEN and CDR2 SYDVKM. The CDR3 sequence is CASSAPSGRALLSYEQYF. In nucleotides, the CDR3 is TGTGCCAGCAGTGCCCCTTCGGGGAGGGCACTTCTCTCCTACGAGCAGTACTTC. Together with reference TRBV28 and TRBJ2-7, the CDR3 gives the full variable domain: DVKVTQSSRYLVKRTGEKVFLECVQDMDHENMFWYRQDPGLGLRLIYFSYDVKMKEKGDIPEGYSVSREKKERFSLILESASTNQTSMYLCASSAPSGRALLSYEQYFGPGTRLTVT.